This TCR beta chain was sequenced during a study of shared clonotypes between healthy human individuals. The method was immunoSEQ multiplex PCR; TCRdb's version includes in-frame clones alone and lacks a portion of them. The sample holds some 1 million clones, more than 60% seen once. What was sequenced was memory CD4+ T cells sorted from blood. Subset: CD45RA-negative fraction. This TCR came from a man in his late teens or twenties in good health.

CDR3 loop: CASSYSKTGTGEKLFF. The CDR3 coding sequence is TGTGCCAGCAGTTACTCAAAGACAGGAACGGGTGAAAAACTGTTTTTT. The chain couples TRBV6-5 to TRBJ1-4; weak D call: TRBD1 (6 bases). Germline V gene sequence: CDR1 MNHEY, CDR2 SVGAGI. Trimming took off 0 bases at V and 7 bases at J, with 15 bases between the two ends. The CDR3 length is 16 residues.